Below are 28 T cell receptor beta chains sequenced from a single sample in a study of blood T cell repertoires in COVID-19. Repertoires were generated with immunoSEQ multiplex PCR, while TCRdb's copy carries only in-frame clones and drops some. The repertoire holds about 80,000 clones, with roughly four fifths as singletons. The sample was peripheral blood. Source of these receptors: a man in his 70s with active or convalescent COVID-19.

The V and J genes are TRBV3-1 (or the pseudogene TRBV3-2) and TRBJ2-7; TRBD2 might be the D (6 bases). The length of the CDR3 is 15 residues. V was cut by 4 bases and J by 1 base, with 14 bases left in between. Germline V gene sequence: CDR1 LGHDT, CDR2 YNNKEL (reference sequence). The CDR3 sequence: CASSLRRVLSYEQYF. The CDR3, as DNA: TGTGCCAGCAGCCTCCGGAGGGTTTTATCCTACGAGCAGTACTTC.

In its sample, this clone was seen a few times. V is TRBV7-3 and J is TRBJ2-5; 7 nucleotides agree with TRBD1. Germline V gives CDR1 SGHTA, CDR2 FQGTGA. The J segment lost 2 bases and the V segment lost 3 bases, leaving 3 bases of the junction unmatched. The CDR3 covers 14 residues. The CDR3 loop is CASSFTGAQETQYF. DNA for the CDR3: TGTGCCAGCAGCTTTACAGGGGCTCAAGAGACCCAGTACTTC.

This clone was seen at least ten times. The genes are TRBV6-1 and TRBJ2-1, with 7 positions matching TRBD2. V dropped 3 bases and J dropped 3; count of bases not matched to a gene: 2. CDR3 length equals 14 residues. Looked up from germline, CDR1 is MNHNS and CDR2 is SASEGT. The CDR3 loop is CASSEVAGYNEQFF. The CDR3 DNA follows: TGTGCCAGCAGTGAGGTAGCGGGCTACAATGAGCAGTTCTTC.

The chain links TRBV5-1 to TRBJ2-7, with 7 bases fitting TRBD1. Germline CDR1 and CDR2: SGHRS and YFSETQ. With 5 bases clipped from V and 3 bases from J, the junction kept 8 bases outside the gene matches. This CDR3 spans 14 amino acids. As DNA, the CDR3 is TGCGCCAGCAGAGACCAGACAGGGATCTACGAGCAGTACTTC. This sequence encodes CASRDQTGIYEQYF.

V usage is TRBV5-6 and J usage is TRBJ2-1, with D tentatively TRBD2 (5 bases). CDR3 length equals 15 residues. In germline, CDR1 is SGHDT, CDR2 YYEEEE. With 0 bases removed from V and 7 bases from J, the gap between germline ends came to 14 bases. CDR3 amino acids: CASSLEVGSGNEQFF. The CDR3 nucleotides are TGTGCCAGCAGCTTGGAGGTAGGGTCGGGAAATGAGCAGTTCTTC.

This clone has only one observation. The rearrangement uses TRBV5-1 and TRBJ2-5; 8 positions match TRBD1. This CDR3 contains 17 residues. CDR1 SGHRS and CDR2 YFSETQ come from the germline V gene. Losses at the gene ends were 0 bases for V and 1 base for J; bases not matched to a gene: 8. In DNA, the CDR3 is TGCGCCAGCAGCTTGGGAGGGACAGGTAATCTCCAAGAGACCCAGTACTTC. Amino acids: CASSLGGTGNLQETQYF.

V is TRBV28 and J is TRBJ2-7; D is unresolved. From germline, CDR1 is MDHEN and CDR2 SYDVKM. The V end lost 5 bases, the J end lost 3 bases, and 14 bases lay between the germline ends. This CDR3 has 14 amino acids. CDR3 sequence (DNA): TGTGCCAGCAGTGAAGGCGTTGGGCACTACGAGCAGTACTTC. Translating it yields CASSEGVGHYEQYF.

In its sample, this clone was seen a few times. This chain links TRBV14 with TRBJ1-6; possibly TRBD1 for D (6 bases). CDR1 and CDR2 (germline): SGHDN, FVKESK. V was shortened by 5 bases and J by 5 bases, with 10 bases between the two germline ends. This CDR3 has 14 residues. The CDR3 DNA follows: TGTGCCAGCAGCACAGGACAGCATAATTCACCCCTCCACTTT. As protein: CASSTGQHNSPLHF.

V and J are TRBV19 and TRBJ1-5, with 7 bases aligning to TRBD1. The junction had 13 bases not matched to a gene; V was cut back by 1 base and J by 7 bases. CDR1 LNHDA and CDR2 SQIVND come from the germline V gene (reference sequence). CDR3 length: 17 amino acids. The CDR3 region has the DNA TGTGCCAGTAGTATAGCAACCGGGACAGCCTCTGAACAGCCCCAGCATTTT. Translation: CASSIATGTASEQPQHF.

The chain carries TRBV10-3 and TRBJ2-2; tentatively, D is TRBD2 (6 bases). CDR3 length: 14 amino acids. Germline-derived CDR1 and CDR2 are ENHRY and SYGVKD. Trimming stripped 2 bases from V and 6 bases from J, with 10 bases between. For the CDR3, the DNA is TGTGCCATCAGTGAGGCACCGGGAGCCGGGGAGCTGTTTTTT. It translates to CAISEAPGAGELFF.

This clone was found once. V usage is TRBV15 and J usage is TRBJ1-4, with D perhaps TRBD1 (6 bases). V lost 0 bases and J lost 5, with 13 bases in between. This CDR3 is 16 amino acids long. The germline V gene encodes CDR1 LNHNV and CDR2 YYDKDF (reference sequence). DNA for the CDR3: TGTGCCACCAGCAGAGATCCAGGGGCTACAAATGAAAAACTGTTTTTT. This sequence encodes CATSRDPGATNEKLFF.

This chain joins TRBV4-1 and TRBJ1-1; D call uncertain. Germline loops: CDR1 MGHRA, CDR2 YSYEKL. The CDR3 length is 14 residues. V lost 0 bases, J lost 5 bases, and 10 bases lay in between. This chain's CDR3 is CASSQEPGGTEAFF. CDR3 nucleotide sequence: TGCGCCAGCAGCCAAGAGCCGGGAGGGACTGAAGCTTTCTTT.

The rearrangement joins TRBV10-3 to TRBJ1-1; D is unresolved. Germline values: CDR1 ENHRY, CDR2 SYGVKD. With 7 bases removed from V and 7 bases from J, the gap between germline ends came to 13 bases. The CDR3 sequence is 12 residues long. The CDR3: CAIKSKSSEAFF. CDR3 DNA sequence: TGTGCCATCAAGTCGAAGTCGAGTGAAGCTTTCTTT.

The CDR3 region is CASSSRQGGTDTQYF. CDR3 in DNA: TGCGCCAGCAGCTCCCGACAGGGGGGGACAGATACGCAGTATTTT. V usage is TRBV5-1 and J usage is TRBJ2-3; 9 nucleotides line up with TRBD1. V lost 3 bases, J lost 3 bases, and 5 bases stayed unmatched. This CDR3 region has 15 residues. Per the germline V gene, CDR1 is SGHRS and CDR2 is YFSETQ.

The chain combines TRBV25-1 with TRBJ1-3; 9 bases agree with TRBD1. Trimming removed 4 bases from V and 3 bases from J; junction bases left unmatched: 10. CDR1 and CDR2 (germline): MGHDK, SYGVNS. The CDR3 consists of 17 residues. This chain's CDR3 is CASSVSTGGKLGNTIYF. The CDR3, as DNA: TGTGCCAGCAGTGTATCGACAGGGGGAAAACTTGGAAACACCATATATTTT.

The CDR3 nucleotides read TGTGCCAGCAGTTCAGGGTTTGGCTACACCTTC. Its protein product is CASSSGFGYTF. The rearrangement joins TRBV12-3 or TRBV12-4 to TRBJ1-2; D might be TRBD1 (5 bases). CDR3 length: 11 residues. Trimming removed 4 bases from V and 7 bases from J, with 7 bases in between.

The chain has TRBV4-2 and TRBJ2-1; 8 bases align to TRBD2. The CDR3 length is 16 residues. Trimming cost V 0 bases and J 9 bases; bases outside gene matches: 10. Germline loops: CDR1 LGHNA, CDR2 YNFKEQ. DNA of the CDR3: TGTGCCAGCAGCCAAGATCCGGGGGGGGGCTGGAGTGAGCAGTTCTTC. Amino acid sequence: CASSQDPGGGWSEQFF.

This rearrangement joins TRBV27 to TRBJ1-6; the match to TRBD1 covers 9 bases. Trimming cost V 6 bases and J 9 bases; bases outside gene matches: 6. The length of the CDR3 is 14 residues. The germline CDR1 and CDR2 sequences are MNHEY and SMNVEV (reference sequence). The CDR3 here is CASRWGTGTSPLHF. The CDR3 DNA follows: TGTGCCAGCAGGTGGGGGACAGGGACTTCACCCCTCCACTTT.

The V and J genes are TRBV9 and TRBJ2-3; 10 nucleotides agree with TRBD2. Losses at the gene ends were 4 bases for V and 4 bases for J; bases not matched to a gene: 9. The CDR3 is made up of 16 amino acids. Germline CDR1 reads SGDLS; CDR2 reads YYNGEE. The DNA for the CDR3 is TGTGCCAGCAGCCCATCAGCGGGGGGGGTGCCAGATACGCAGTATTTT. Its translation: CASSPSAGGVPDTQYF.

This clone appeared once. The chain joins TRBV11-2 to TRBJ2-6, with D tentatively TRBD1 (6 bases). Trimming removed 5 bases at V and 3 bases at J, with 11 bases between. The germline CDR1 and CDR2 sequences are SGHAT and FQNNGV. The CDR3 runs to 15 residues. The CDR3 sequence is CASSKQGYGANVLTF. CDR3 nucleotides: TGTGCCAGCAGCAAACAGGGTTATGGGGCCAACGTCCTGACTTTC.

CDR3 region: CASSVTGGWNQPQHF. CDR3 nucleotides: TGTGCCAGTAGTGTGACAGGGGGCTGGAATCAGCCCCAGCATTTT. V gene TRBV19 combines with J gene TRBJ1-5, with TRBD1 matching 10 bases. Germline V gene lookup returns CDR1 LNHDA and CDR2 SQIVND (reference sequence). V was clipped by 5 bases and J by 4 bases; unmatched bases: 5. CDR3 length equals 15 residues.

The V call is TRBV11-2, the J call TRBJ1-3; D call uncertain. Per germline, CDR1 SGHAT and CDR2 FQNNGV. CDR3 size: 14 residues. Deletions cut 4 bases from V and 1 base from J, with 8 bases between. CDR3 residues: CASSSTISGNTIYF. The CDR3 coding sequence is TGTGCCAGCAGCTCGACAATTTCTGGAAACACCATATATTTT.

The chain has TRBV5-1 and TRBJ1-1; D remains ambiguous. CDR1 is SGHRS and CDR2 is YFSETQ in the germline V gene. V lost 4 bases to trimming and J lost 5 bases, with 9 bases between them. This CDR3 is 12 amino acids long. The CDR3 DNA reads TGCGCCAGCAGCCATCCGGGGACTGAAGCTTTCTTT. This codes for CASSHPGTEAFF.

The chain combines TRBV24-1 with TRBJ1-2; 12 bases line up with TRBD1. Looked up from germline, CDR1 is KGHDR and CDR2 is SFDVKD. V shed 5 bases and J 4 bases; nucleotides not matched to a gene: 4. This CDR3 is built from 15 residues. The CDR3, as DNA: TGTGCCACCAGTGGTGGGACAGGGGGCGTCTATGGCTACACCTTC. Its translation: CATSGGTGGVYGYTF.

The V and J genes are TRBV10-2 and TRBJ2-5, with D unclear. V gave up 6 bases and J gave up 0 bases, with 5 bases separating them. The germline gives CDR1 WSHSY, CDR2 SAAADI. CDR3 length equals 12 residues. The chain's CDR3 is CASRVDQETQYF. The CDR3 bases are TGCGCCAGCAGGGTAGACCAAGAGACCCAGTACTTC.

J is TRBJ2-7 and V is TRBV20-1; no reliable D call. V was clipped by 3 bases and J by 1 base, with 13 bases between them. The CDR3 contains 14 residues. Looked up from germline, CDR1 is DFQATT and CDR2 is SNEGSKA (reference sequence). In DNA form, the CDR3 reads TGCAGTGCTAGTTTGGGCTTCCGGTCCTACGAGCAGTACTTC. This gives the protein CSASLGFRSYEQYF.

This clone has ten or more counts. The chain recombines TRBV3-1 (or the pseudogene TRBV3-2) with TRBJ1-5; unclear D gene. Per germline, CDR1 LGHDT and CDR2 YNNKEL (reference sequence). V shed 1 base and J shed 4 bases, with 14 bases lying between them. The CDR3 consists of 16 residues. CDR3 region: CASSQGLPGNNQPQHF. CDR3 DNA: TGTGCCAGCAGCCAAGGTTTGCCAGGCAATAATCAGCCCCAGCATTTT.

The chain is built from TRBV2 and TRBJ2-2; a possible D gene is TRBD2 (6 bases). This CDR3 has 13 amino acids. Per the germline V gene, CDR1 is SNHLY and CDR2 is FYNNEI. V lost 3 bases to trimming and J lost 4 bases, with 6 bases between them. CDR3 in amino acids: CASSDGSTGELFF. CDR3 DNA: TGTGCCAGCAGTGACGGGAGCACCGGGGAGCTGTTTTTT.